This T cell receptor (beta chain) was documented in a study of technical replicates of blood from four donors. Profiling relied on immunoSEQ multiplex PCR, and the TCRdb table lists in-frame clones only, not all of them. There are roughly 80,000 clones in the sample; over 90% occur only once, and 0.37% lies in the top ten. The sample consisted of T cells isolated from PBMCs. This receptor was taken from a human donor in good health.

As DNA, the CDR3 is TGTGCCAGCAGCTTACAGCGAACCGGGGAGCTGTTTTTT. Protein sequence: CASSLQRTGELFF. V usage is TRBV7-7 and J usage is TRBJ2-2; D is uncertain. The CDR3 runs to 13 residues. Per germline, CDR1 SSHAT and CDR2 FNYEAQ (reference sequence). Trimming removed 2 bases from V and 5 bases from J, with 6 bases in between.